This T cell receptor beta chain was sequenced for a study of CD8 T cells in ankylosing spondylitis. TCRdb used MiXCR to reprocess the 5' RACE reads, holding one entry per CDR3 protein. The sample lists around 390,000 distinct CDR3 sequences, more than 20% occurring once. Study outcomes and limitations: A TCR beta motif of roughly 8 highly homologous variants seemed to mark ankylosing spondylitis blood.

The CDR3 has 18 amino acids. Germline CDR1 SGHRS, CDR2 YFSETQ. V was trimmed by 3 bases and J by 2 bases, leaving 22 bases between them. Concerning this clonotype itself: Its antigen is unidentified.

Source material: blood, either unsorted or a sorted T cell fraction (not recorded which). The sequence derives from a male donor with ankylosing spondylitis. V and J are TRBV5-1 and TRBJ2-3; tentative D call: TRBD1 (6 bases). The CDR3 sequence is CASSSFYLTGKDTDTQYF. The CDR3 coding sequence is TGCGCCAGCAGCTCATTCTACCTGACAGGAAAGGACACAGATACGCAGTATTTT.